The rows below give T cell receptor beta chains drawn from one sample of a study of long-term antiretroviral therapy in people with HIV. This table comes from immunoSEQ multiplex PCR, and its TCRdb copy is limited to in-frame clones, with some not included. This table holds under 50,000 clones, more than 80% found once. The sequences come from unsorted PBMCs, collected 3.1 years after starting antiretroviral therapy. The receptors derive from a woman in her forties or fifties with HIV. The CDR3 runs from the conserved cysteine through the conserved F or W. The D gene is left open where the match is weak.

d_call: NA; v_call: TRBV2; j_call: TRBJ2-7; cdr3_aa: CASRMTGTYEQYF
d_call: NA; v_call: TRBV5-1; j_call: TRBJ1-4; cdr3_aa: CASSLTGRMDEKLFF
d_call: NA; v_call: TRBV30; j_call: TRBJ1-1; cdr3_aa: CAWSKGGETEAFF
d_call: TRBD2; v_call: TRBV2; j_call: TRBJ2-3; cdr3_aa: CASSENGGGAHTQYF
d_call: TRBD2; v_call: TRBV6-4; j_call: TRBJ2-2; cdr3_aa: CASSREEVPNTGELFF
d_call: TRBD2; v_call: TRBV10-3; j_call: TRBJ2-7; cdr3_aa: CATTSGGLGEQYF
d_call: NA; v_call: TRBV7-9; j_call: TRBJ1-1; cdr3_aa: CASSSGYGNTEAFF
d_call: TRBD2; v_call: TRBV30; j_call: TRBJ2-5; cdr3_aa: CAWSHGTSGGQETQYF
d_call: TRBD2; v_call: TRBV11-3; j_call: TRBJ2-2; cdr3_aa: CASSLDRASGDTGELFF
d_call: NA; v_call: TRBV2; j_call: TRBJ1-4; cdr3_aa: CASSETGVREKLFF
d_call: TRBD1; v_call: TRBV5-1; j_call: TRBJ1-1; cdr3_aa: CASSLGTGGSGTEAFF
d_call: NA; v_call: TRBV9; j_call: TRBJ1-4; cdr3_aa: CASSRVGEKLFF
d_call: TRBD2; v_call: TRBV6-5; j_call: TRBJ2-3; cdr3_aa: CASRGLAGTDTQYF
d_call: NA; v_call: TRBV6-5; j_call: TRBJ2-7; cdr3_aa: CASSYSLTGPYEQYF
d_call: NA; v_call: TRBV7-3; j_call: TRBJ1-1; cdr3_aa: CASSLTGLNTEAFF
d_call: TRBD1; v_call: TRBV5-1; j_call: TRBJ2-3; cdr3_aa: CASSPTGGGTDTQYF
d_call: TRBD1; v_call: TRBV23-1; j_call: TRBJ1-1; cdr3_aa: CASSQPPGGNTEAFF
d_call: NA; v_call: TRBV5-5; j_call: TRBJ1-4; cdr3_aa: CASSLVRDGEKLFF
d_call: NA; v_call: TRBV4-3; j_call: TRBJ1-6; cdr3_aa: CASSQDQGGSPLHF
d_call: TRBD1; v_call: TRBV5-6; j_call: TRBJ2-7; cdr3_aa: CASSLFGRGKGASYEQYF
d_call: TRBD1; v_call: TRBV19; j_call: TRBJ1-2; cdr3_aa: CASSSRTGGNGYTF
d_call: NA; v_call: TRBV25-1; j_call: TRBJ2-5; cdr3_aa: CASSDRPEETQYF
d_call: TRBD1; v_call: TRBV9; j_call: TRBJ1-6; cdr3_aa: CASSPGGQDNSPLHF
d_call: NA; v_call: TRBV4-1; j_call: TRBJ2-1; cdr3_aa: CASSPSGGILDNEQFF
d_call: NA; v_call: TRBV5-1; j_call: TRBJ1-3; cdr3_aa: CASSLDGGVSGNTIYF
d_call: NA; v_call: TRBV2; j_call: TRBJ2-7; cdr3_aa: CASSGRWTTYVYEQYF
d_call: TRBD1; v_call: TRBV2; j_call: TRBJ1-1; cdr3_aa: CASSDRGRMNTEAFF
d_call: NA; v_call: TRBV7-3; j_call: TRBJ2-7; cdr3_aa: CASSQTVRGDEQYF
d_call: NA; v_call: TRBV23-1; j_call: TRBJ1-4; cdr3_aa: CASSHGGAYEKLFF
d_call: TRBD1; v_call: TRBV19; j_call: TRBJ1-2; cdr3_aa: CASSAGPRDRGYGYTF
d_call: NA; v_call: TRBV14; j_call: TRBJ1-1; cdr3_aa: CASSLGGNTEAFF
d_call: NA; v_call: TRBV9; j_call: TRBJ1-2; cdr3_aa: CASSPRDGTGYTF
d_call: TRBD1; v_call: TRBV2; j_call: TRBJ1-5; cdr3_aa: CASSGQGDGNQPQHF
d_call: NA; v_call: TRBV4-1; j_call: TRBJ2-2; cdr3_aa: CASSQDVNANTGELFF
d_call: NA; v_call: TRBV5-1; j_call: TRBJ2-2; cdr3_aa: CASSENQIGTGELFF
d_call: TRBD1; v_call: TRBV19; j_call: TRBJ2-2; cdr3_aa: CATSGQGRTGELFF
d_call: NA; v_call: TRBV7-6; j_call: TRBJ2-3; cdr3_aa: CASSLISRGDATDTQYF
d_call: TRBD1; v_call: TRBV7-9; j_call: TRBJ1-1; cdr3_aa: CASSFYRGGTEAFF
d_call: NA; v_call: TRBV7-6; j_call: TRBJ2-7; cdr3_aa: CASSLRWGTSYEQYF
d_call: TRBD1; v_call: TRBV9; j_call: TRBJ1-6; cdr3_aa: CASSARDSNSPLHF
d_call: NA; v_call: TRBV30; j_call: TRBJ1-3; cdr3_aa: CAWSARQYSGNTIYF
d_call: NA; v_call: TRBV15; j_call: TRBJ2-5; cdr3_aa: CATSRVGETQYF